These T cell receptor beta chains were read from a single sample in a study of cytomegalovirus exposure and HLA in healthy donors. Some clones are missing from TCRdb's copy, which holds only in-frame ones; the method was immunoSEQ multiplex PCR. The sample carries under 150,000 clones, approximately 85% recorded once. Specimen: PBMCs. The source of these receptors is a boy between 5 and 17 years old in good health and CMV-seronegative. CDR3s include the opening cysteine and the closing phenylalanine or tryptophan. The order of the fields is D gene, clone size, J gene, V gene, CDR3 protein, CDR3 DNA. A D gene is named only where the DNA matches it firmly. The size of a clone is reported for some rows only, either as once, few or many, or as a class for expanded clones.

D: TRBD1
size: .
J: TRBJ2-7
V: TRBV11-2
CDR3: CASRLGTGREQYF
DNA: TGTGCCAGCAGATTAGGGACAGGGAGGGAGCAGTACTTC

D: TRBD1
size: .
J: TRBJ2-3
V: TRBV9
CDR3: CASSVFGGTGDTQYF
DNA: TGTGCCAGCAGCGTATTTGGTGGGACAGGAGATACGCAGTATTTT

D: .
size: .
J: TRBJ2-7
V: TRBV6-1
CDR3: CASLSAYYEQYF
DNA: TGTGCCAGCTTGAGCGCCTACTACGAGCAGTACTTC

D: TRBD2
size: .
J: TRBJ2-1
V: TRBV7-3
CDR3: CASSLSSGGYYNEQFF
DNA: TGTGCCAGCAGCTTAAGTTCCGGGGGGTACTACAATGAGCAGTTCTTC

D: TRBD1
size: .
J: TRBJ1-2
V: TRBV10-1
CDR3: CASSEPWDRGRWGYTF
DNA: TGCGCCAGCAGTGAGCCTTGGGACAGGGGGCGATGGGGCTACACCTTC

D: .
size: .
J: TRBJ1-1
V: TRBV4-3
CDR3: CASSPREGGDTEAFF
DNA: TGCGCCAGCAGCCCCCGGGAAGGCGGCGACACTGAAGCTTTCTTT

D: .
size: .
J: TRBJ2-3
V: TRBV7-2
CDR3: CASSYRVATDTQYF
DNA: TGTGCCAGCAGCTATCGGGTGGCCACAGATACGCAGTATTTT

D: TRBD1
size: .
J: TRBJ1-2
V: TRBV7-2
CDR3: CASSINRGGGYTF
DNA: TGTGCCAGCAGCATCAACAGGGGGGGAGGCTACACCTTC

D: .
size: .
J: TRBJ2-1
V: TRBV19
CDR3: CASSTGRLEEFF
DNA: TGTGCCAGTAGTACTGGACGGTTGGAGGAGTTCTTC

D: TRBD2
size: .
J: TRBJ2-6
V: TRBV7-9
CDR3: CASTGLAGGLGANVLTF
DNA: TGTGCCAGCACCGGACTAGCGGGGGGGTTAGGGGCCAACGTCCTGACTTTC

D: .
size: few
J: TRBJ1-4
V: TRBV2
CDR3: CASKEAINEKLFF
DNA: TGTGCCAGCAAGGAGGCGATTAATGAAAAACTGTTTTTT

D: .
size: .
J: TRBJ1-1
V: TRBV4-2
CDR3: CASSRGDTEAFF
DNA: TGTGCCAGCAGCCGCGGGGACACTGAAGCTTTCTTT

D: .
size: .
J: TRBJ2-3
V: TRBV29-1
CDR3: CSVVGSIDTQYF
DNA: TGCAGCGTTGTAGGTAGCATCGATACGCAGTATTTT

D: .
size: .
J: TRBJ2-7
V: TRBV28
CDR3: CASSLLGAEQYF
DNA: TGTGCCAGCAGTTTATTAGGGGCCGAGCAGTACTTC

D: .
size: .
J: TRBJ2-7
V: TRBV4-3
CDR3: CASSLRTDSYEQYF
DNA: TGCGCCAGCAGCCTGAGGACTGACTCCTACGAGCAGTACTTC

D: .
size: .
J: TRBJ2-1
V: TRBV7-9
CDR3: CASSLGETEQFF
DNA: TGTGCCAGCAGCTTAGGGGAGACCGAGCAGTTCTTC

D: .
size: .
J: TRBJ1-2
V: TRBV7-8
CDR3: CASSLLGRGDGYTF
DNA: TGTGCCAGCAGCTTATTAGGCAGGGGAGATGGCTACACCTTC

D: TRBD1
size: few
J: TRBJ1-1
V: TRBV4-3
CDR3: CASSQDRGQGLTEAFF
DNA: TGCGCCAGCAGCCAAGATCGGGGACAGGGTCTCACTGAAGCTTTCTTT

D: .
size: .
J: TRBJ1-1
V: TRBV9
CDR3: CASSAAGSNTEAFF
DNA: TGTGCCAGCAGCGCCGCGGGGTCGAACACTGAAGCTTTCTTT

D: .
size: .
J: TRBJ2-5
V: TRBV7-2
CDR3: CASSRGVGGAPETQYF
DNA: TGTGCCAGCAGCCGGGGAGTTGGAGGGGCCCCAGAGACCCAGTACTTC

D: .
size: .
J: TRBJ2-2
V: TRBV19
CDR3: CASSIPVLNTGELFF
DNA: TGTGCCAGTAGTATCCCGGTTCTCAACACCGGGGAGCTGTTTTTT

D: .
size: .
J: TRBJ1-1
V: TRBV6-6
CDR3: CASSTETGRRNTEAFF
DNA: TGTGCCAGCAGTACGGAGACAGGTCGTAGGAACACTGAAGCTTTCTTT